Presented here are 19 T cell receptor beta chains from one specimen sequenced in a study of T cell changes during pregnancy in multiple sclerosis. TCRdb keeps only in-frame clones here, not all; method: immunoSEQ multiplex PCR. The sample includes some 44,000 clones, 88% of them seen just once. The sample in question was CD4+ T cells from peripheral blood mononuclear cells, obtained in the second trimester of pregnancy. These receptors all come from a female donor with multiple sclerosis, enrolled in a pregnancy study.

The chain couples TRBV6-4 to TRBJ2-3; 11 nucleotides match TRBD2. V shed 5 bases, J shed 8 bases, and the junction held 12 bases outside the gene matches. Germline V lookup: CDR1 MRHNA, CDR2 SNTAGT. The CDR3 totals 16 residues. CDR3 sequence: CASSPTSGSVRGTQYF. The CDR3 DNA sequence: TGTGCCAGCAGTCCCACTAGCGGGAGTGTTCGGGGTACGCAGTATTTT.

J is TRBJ2-1 and V is TRBV6-6; 11 bases agree with TRBD2. Per the germline V gene, CDR1 is MNHNY and CDR2 is SVGAGI (reference sequence). CDR3 length: 16 residues. The J segment lost 7 bases and the V segment lost 5 bases, leaving 10 bases of the junction unmatched. CDR3 sequence (DNA): TGTGCCAGCAGTATGGGGACTAGCGGTCTTTTTAATGAGCAGTTCTTC. Its translation: CASSMGTSGLFNEQFF.

J is TRBJ2-3 and V is TRBV5-1; D unresolved. V lost 5 bases, J lost 1 base, and 8 bases lay in between. Per the germline V gene, CDR1 is SGHRS and CDR2 is YFSETQ. There are 13 residues in the CDR3. In DNA, the CDR3 is TGCGCCAGCAGATTAGCTGGCACAGATACGCAGTATTTT. Its protein product is CASRLAGTDTQYF. The full variable domain, its missing parts supplied by reference TRBV5-1 and TRBJ2-3, is KAGVTQTPRYLIKTRGQQVTLSCSPISGHRSVSWYQQTPGQGLQFLFEYFSETQRNKGNFPGRFSGRQFSNSRSEMNVSTLELGDSALYLCASRLAGTDTQYFGPGTRLTVL.

V gene TRBV27 combines with J gene TRBJ2-3; a weak D match, TRBD2 (5 bases). Germline V lookup: CDR1 MNHEY, CDR2 SMNVEV (reference sequence). The CDR3 has 15 amino acids. Trimming took 5 bases from V and 0 from J, leaving 12 bases between them. The CDR3 DNA follows: TGTGCCAGCAGTCCCCTCGGAGGTAGCACAGATACGCAGTATTTT. It encodes CASSPLGGSTDTQYF.

This chain connects TRBV18 to TRBJ2-7, with 9 positions matching TRBD1. Trimming took 3 bases from V and 6 from J; bases not matched to a gene: 9. The CDR3 is 15 residues long. From germline, CDR1 is KGHSH and CDR2 LQKENI. In nucleotides, the CDR3 is TGTGCCAGCTCACCGGACAGGGGAATGATCGGCGAGCAGTACTTC. Translation: CASSPDRGMIGEQYF.

Concerning this clone itself: Other nucleotide sequences in the sample specify the same CDR3. The chain joins TRBV28 to TRBJ1-1; 7 bases align to TRBD1. Germline loops: CDR1 MDHEN, CDR2 SYDVKM. This CDR3 has 15 amino acids. The trim removed 3 bases at V and 2 bases at J, leaving 6 bases unmatched. CDR3 loop: CASSFRNRGNTEAFF. The CDR3 nucleotides are TGTGCCAGCAGTTTTCGGAACAGGGGTAACACTGAAGCTTTCTTT.

This clone was detected once. The V call is TRBV27, the J call TRBJ1-5; TRBD1 aligns across 10 bases. CDR3 size: 16 residues. V lost 2 bases, J lost 9 bases, and 10 bases stayed unmatched. The germline V gene has CDR1 MNHEY and CDR2 SMNVEV (reference sequence). CDR3 loop: CASSLTWTGGEGPQHF. The CDR3 bases are TGTGCCAGCAGTTTAACCTGGACAGGGGGGGAAGGGCCCCAGCATTTT.

This chain connects TRBV9 to TRBJ2-5; the match to TRBD1 covers 9 bases. The CDR3 length is 14 residues. Germline V gene sequence: CDR1 SGDLS, CDR2 YYNGEE. J gave up 5 bases and V 3 bases, and 5 bases lay outside the gene matches. The chain's CDR3 is CASSASQGAETQYF. The CDR3, as DNA: TGTGCCAGCAGCGCGTCACAGGGGGCGGAGACCCAGTACTTC.

The CDR3 protein is CASSQELRETQYF. CDR3 coding DNA: TGCGCCAGCAGCCAAGAACTTCGGGAGACCCAGTACTTC. The rearrangement links TRBV4-1 to TRBJ2-5, with D unresolved. CDR3 size: 13 residues. V dropped 0 bases and J dropped 5 bases, with 7 bases sitting between them. CDR1 and CDR2 from the germline V gene are MGHRA and YSYEKL.

The CDR3 loop reads CASTPGGIYSNQPQHF. The CDR3 coding sequence is TGTGCCAGCACCCCAGGCGGGATTTATAGCAATCAGCCCCAGCATTTT. The gene calls are TRBV28 and TRBJ1-5, with D hard to call. The V gene lost 7 bases and the J gene lost 0 bases, with 16 bases spanning the gap. In germline, CDR1 is MDHEN, CDR2 SYDVKM. This CDR3 is 16 amino acids long.

The V and J genes are TRBV5-1 and TRBJ2-3, with D perhaps matching TRBD2 (6 bases). The CDR3 covers 14 residues. Germline CDR1 SGHRS, CDR2 YFSETQ. Trimming shortened V by 3 bases and J by 3 bases, and 11 bases separated the two germline ends. DNA for the CDR3: TGCGCCAGCAGCTCCGGGACTCATACAGATACGCAGTATTTT. Its translation is CASSSGTHTDTQYF.

The chain is built from TRBV6-1 and TRBJ2-3, with 7 bases aligning to TRBD2. V was pared by 1 base and J by 3 bases, with 10 bases of the junction left unmatched. CDR3 length equals 17 residues. Germline values: CDR1 MNHNS, CDR2 SASEGT. The CDR3 nucleotides are TGTGCCAGCAGTGAAGGGGTTCTAGCGGTGATAACAGATACGCAGTATTTT. Its translation is CASSEGVLAVITDTQYF.

This clone was found a few times. The V call is TRBV2, the J call TRBJ2-1, with D unresolved. The CDR3 sequence is 11 residues long. V shed 3 bases and J shed 11 bases, with 8 bases lying between them. The germline CDR1 and CDR2 sequences are SNHLY and FYNNEI. In DNA form, the CDR3 reads TGTGCCAGCAGTGAGAGTGGTCAGCAGTTCTTC. Protein product: CASSESGQQFF.

This clone has a single count. This chain links TRBV30 with TRBJ2-1; TRBD1 agrees at 8 bases. V dropped 3 bases and J dropped 10; count of bases not matched to a gene: 5. This CDR3 comprises 12 residues. Germline assignment: CDR1 GTSNPN and CDR2 SVGIG (reference sequence). CDR3 region: CAWRGTGGEQFF. For the CDR3, the DNA is TGTGCCTGGAGAGGAACAGGGGGGGAGCAGTTCTTC.

This clone was counted a single time. This chain links TRBV5-1 with TRBJ2-7; 9 bases line up with TRBD2. V trimming: 0 bases; J trimming: 3 bases; junction bases outside the gene matches: 10. The CDR3 runs 17 residues. Germline values: CDR1 SGHRS, CDR2 YFSETQ. The CDR3 DNA reads TGCGCCAGCAGCTTGGCGGCGCGGGGGGGAAAAGTCTACGAGCAGTACTTC. Protein: CASSLAARGGKVYEQYF.

This chain joins TRBV15 and TRBJ2-7; D not resolved. Trimming removed 2 bases at V and 2 bases at J, with 7 bases between. Germline lookup yields CDR1 LNHNV and CDR2 YYDKDF (reference sequence). The CDR3 extends over 13 amino acids. CDR3: CATSRPPAYEQYF. The CDR3, as DNA: TGTGCCACCAGCAGACCCCCCGCCTACGAGCAGTACTTC.

This chain uses TRBV28 with TRBJ2-3; 10 bases fit TRBD1. The length of the CDR3 is 17 residues. The trim removed 3 bases at V and 1 base at J, leaving 7 bases unmatched. Germline V CDR1 and CDR2: MDHEN, SYDVKM. CDR3 sequence (DNA): TGTGCCAGCAGTTTCCTACCCGGGACAGGGGGCACAGATACGCAGTATTTT. It is translated as CASSFLPGTGGTDTQYF.

The chain is built from TRBV6-5 and TRBJ2-5; 8 nucleotides agree with TRBD1. Trimming removed 6 bases from V and 5 bases from J; junction bases left unmatched: 8. The CDR3 runs to 14 residues. Germline lookup yields CDR1 MNHEY and CDR2 SVGAGI. The CDR3 region is CASSGNRGLETQYF. CDR3 bases: TGTGCCAGCAGCGGTAACAGGGGGTTGGAGACCCAGTACTTC.

The chain has TRBV4-1 and TRBJ1-2, with 8 bases lining up with TRBD1. CDR1 is MGHRA and CDR2 is YSYEKL in the germline V gene. V lost 7 bases and J lost 0; bases outside the gene matches: 4. The CDR3 loop spans 14 amino acids. CDR3 nucleotides: TGCGCCAGCACAGGACAGGGCTCTAACTATGGCTACACCTTC. This translates into CASTGQGSNYGYTF.